The 27 T cell receptor beta chains reported below all come from one sample, sequenced in a study of CD8+ T cells in alopecia areata. RNA extraction was followed by reverse transcription into cDNA, which acted as the sequencing template. Here immunoSEQ multiplex PCR was the method, and the copy in TCRdb shows in-frame clones only, minus some. This table holds around 190,000 clones, around 64% found once. This sample's treatment: oral pan-JAK inhibitor, 5-10 mg twice daily. The sample consisted of CD4+ T cells sorted from blood, taken at roughly week 49, from a patient treated with tofacitinib. The receptors here all came from a human donor with alopecia areata.

The chain has TRBV4-1 and TRBJ1-3; a possible D gene is TRBD1 (6 bases). Germline V gene lookup returns CDR1 MGHRA and CDR2 YSYEKL. CDR3 size: 15 residues. Trimming removed 1 base from V and 0 bases from J, with 7 bases in between. The CDR3 region has the DNA TGCGCCAGCAGCCAAGTGGGACACTCTGGAAACACCATATATTTT. Its translation: CASSQVGHSGNTIYF.

The V and J genes are TRBV29-1 and TRBJ2-3; 15 positions match TRBD2. After removal of 6 bases from V and 0 bases from J, the junction contained 16 bases not matched to a gene. The CDR3 has 20 residues. Per the germline V gene, CDR1 is SQVTM and CDR2 is ANQGSEA. The CDR3 is CSVLPRGPGLAGGSTDTQYF. CDR3 bases: TGCAGCGTCCTACCGCGGGGACCGGGACTAGCGGGGGGAAGCACAGATACGCAGTATTTT.

This chain connects TRBV5-6 to TRBJ2-5, with TRBD1 as a possible D gene (6 bases). The CDR3 covers 15 residues. V shed 4 bases and J shed 2 bases, with 15 bases lying between them. In germline, CDR1 is SGHDT, CDR2 YYEEEE. This CDR3 reads CASSHTVGGQETQYF. For the CDR3, the DNA is TGTGCCAGCAGCCATACCGTAGGGGGACAAGAGACCCAGTACTTC.

In nucleotides, the CDR3 is TGTGCCAGCTCACCACTGGGGGATACGCAGTATTTT. Protein product: CASSPLGDTQYF. J is TRBJ2-3 and V is TRBV18; D not certain. With 1 base removed from V and 6 bases from J, the gap between germline ends came to 5 bases. This CDR3 is 12 amino acids long. Germline V gene sequence: CDR1 KGHSH, CDR2 LQKENI.

The CDR3 protein is CASRERVLNTQYF. The CDR3 region has the DNA TGTGCCAGCAGGGAGAGGGTGTTAAATACGCAGTATTTT. The rearrangement joins TRBV7-2 to TRBJ2-3; maybe TRBD2 (5 bases). The CDR3 totals 13 residues. V was cut by 6 bases and J by 7 bases, with 14 bases left in between. The V gene's germline CDR1 is SGHTA and CDR2 FQGNSA. Based on the CDR3 plus reference TRBV7-2 and TRBJ2-3, the full variable domain is GAGVSQSPSNKVTEKGKDVELRCDPISGHTALYWYRQSLGQGLEFLIYFQGNSAPDKSGLPSDRFSAERTGGSVSTLTIQRTQQEDSAVYLCASRERVLNTQYFGPGTRLTVL.

V gene TRBV4-1 combines with J gene TRBJ1-1; D is unresolved. The CDR3 is 13 residues long. V lost 0 bases and J 7 bases, leaving 9 bases between the germline ends. CDR1 and CDR2 from the germline V gene are MGHRA and YSYEKL. The CDR3 bases are TGCGCCAGCAGCCAAGATCTACGGAGTGAAGCTTTCTTT. This sequence encodes CASSQDLRSEAFF.

As DNA, the CDR3 is TGTGCCAGCAGCCCTGAGGGCGGCGGCACCGGGGAGCTGTTTTTT. Translated, it gives CASSPEGGGTGELFF. The rearrangement links TRBV7-7 to TRBJ2-2; possibly TRBD2 for D (5 bases). V was trimmed by 5 bases and J by 4 bases, leaving 14 bases between them. Looked up from germline, CDR1 is SSHAT and CDR2 is FNYEAQ (reference sequence). This CDR3 spans 15 amino acids.

This clone was observed a few times. The genes are TRBV2 and TRBJ2-1; no clear D gene. CDR3 length: 14 amino acids. The V gene lost 2 bases and the J gene lost 0 bases, with 5 bases spanning the gap. CDR1 SNHLY and CDR2 FYNNEI come from the germline V gene. The CDR3 region is CASSEPSSYNEQFF. DNA of the CDR3: TGTGCCAGCAGTGAACCGAGCTCCTACAATGAGCAGTTCTTC.

This clone has just a few counts. J is TRBJ1-2 and V is TRBV19; 7 bases line up with TRBD1. The V gene's germline CDR1 is LNHDA and CDR2 SQIVND (reference sequence). CDR3 length: 15 residues. V shed 5 bases and J 7 bases; nucleotides not matched to a gene: 13. This CDR3 is CASSSTPQGWRGYTF. The CDR3 coding sequence is TGTGCCAGTAGTTCAACGCCACAGGGGTGGCGTGGCTACACCTTC. Filled out from reference TRBV19 and TRBJ1-2, the complete variable domain reads DGGITQSPKYLFRKEGQNVTLSCEQNLNHDAMYWYRQDPGQGLRLIYYSQIVNDFQKGDIAEGYSVSREKKESFPLTVTSAQKNPTAFYLCASSSTPQGWRGYTFGSGTRLTVV.

In this sample, this clone turned up many times. The chain couples TRBV2 to TRBJ1-1; TRBD1 agrees at 7 bases. The CDR3 contains 15 residues. The V gene's germline CDR1 is SNHLY and CDR2 FYNNEI. The trim removed 6 bases at V and 2 bases at J, leaving 9 bases unmatched. CDR3 DNA sequence: TGTGCCAGCAGAGGGGTAGGGGGCGGCAACACTGAAGCTTTCTTT. The encoded protein is CASRGVGGGNTEAFF. The whole variable domain, remainder taken from reference TRBV2 and TRBJ1-1, is EPEVTQTPSHQVTQMGQEVILRCVPISNHLYFYWYRQILGQKVEFLVSFYNNEISEKSEIFDDQFSVERPDGSNFTLKIRSTKLEDSAMYFCASRGVGGGNTEAFFGQGTRLTVV.

The chain carries TRBV4-1 and TRBJ1-6; TRBD1 aligns across 7 bases. V shed 0 bases, J shed 5 bases, and the junction held 1 base outside the gene matches. The CDR3 totals 15 residues. Germline V CDR1 and CDR2: MGHRA, YSYEKL. The CDR3 nucleotides read TGCGCCAGCAGCCAAGAAGACAGGGATAATTCACCCCTCCACTTT. The encoded protein is CASSQEDRDNSPLHF.

The genes are TRBV9 and TRBJ2-3; tentatively, D is TRBD1 (5 bases). Between the trimmed V and J ends, which lost 4 bases and 2 bases, there was a span of 14 bases. Germline CDR1 SGDLS, CDR2 YYNGEE. The CDR3 extends over 15 amino acids. CDR3: CASSLVGEPTDTQYF. In DNA, the CDR3 is TGTGCCAGCAGCCTAGTAGGGGAACCCACAGATACGCAGTATTTT. Using reference TRBV9 and TRBJ2-3 for the parts outside the CDR3, the full variable domain is DSGVTQTPKHLITATGQRVTLRCSPRSGDLSVYWYQQSLDQGLQFLIQYYNGEERAKGNILERFSAQQFPDLHSELNLSSLELGDSALYFCASSLVGEPTDTQYFGPGTRLTVL.

The V call is TRBV29-1, the J call TRBJ1-1; possibly TRBD1 for D (5 bases). Trimming pared 1 base from V and 0 bases from J, leaving 12 bases between. Germline V gene data show CDR1 as SQVTM and CDR2 as ANQGSEA. CDR3 length: 15 residues. CDR3 in DNA: TGCAGCGTTGAAGTTGGGGCAGGTCTGAACACTGAAGCTTTCTTT. Residues: CSVEVGAGLNTEAFF.

This clone was counted only a few times. This chain joins TRBV29-1 and TRBJ2-1; 12 bases line up with TRBD1. This CDR3 has 17 residues. Germline values: CDR1 SQVTM, CDR2 ANQGSEA. V shed 8 bases and J 6 bases; nucleotides not matched to a gene: 17. The CDR3 loop reads CSLTTGTGGLFGNEQFF. The CDR3 coding sequence is TGCAGCCTGACGACCGGGACAGGGGGCCTATTCGGCAATGAGCAGTTCTTC.

V is TRBV11-2 and J is TRBJ1-1; 7 bases align to TRBD1. In germline, CDR1 is SGHAT, CDR2 FQNNGV. The CDR3 totals 15 residues. V gave up 7 bases and J gave up 5 bases; unmatched junction bases: 13. For the CDR3, the DNA is TGTGCCAGCACCAAATCACAGGGGAGCGGGACTGAAGCTTTCTTT. Translation: CASTKSQGSGTEAFF.

This clone turned up a few times. The chain recombines TRBV10-3 with TRBJ2-5, with TRBD1 matching 7 bases. The CDR3 has 13 residues. With 4 bases clipped from V and 5 bases from J, the junction kept 4 bases outside the gene matches. CDR1 and CDR2 from the germline V gene are ENHRY and SYGVKD. CDR3 sequence: CAISGQGGETQYF. The CDR3 DNA sequence: TGTGCCATCAGTGGACAGGGTGGGGAGACCCAGTACTTC.

The genes are TRBV29-1 and TRBJ2-7; 9 nucleotides match TRBD2. The CDR3 has 13 residues. Looked up from germline, CDR1 is SQVTM and CDR2 is ANQGSEA. Trimming at V came to 6 bases and at J to 2 bases, leaving 5 bases not matched to a gene. CDR3 in DNA: TGCAGCGTATTAGCGGGGGTAACCTACGAGCAGTACTTC. Translation: CSVLAGVTYEQYF.

The V and J genes are TRBV29-1 and TRBJ1-1; 8 nucleotides align to TRBD1. CDR1 SQVTM and CDR2 ANQGSEA come from the germline V gene. The V segment lost 7 bases and the J segment 5 bases; nucleotides outside the gene matches: 21. This CDR3 comprises 17 residues. The CDR3: CSAEAIAGRGLRTEAFF. The CDR3 DNA reads as TGCAGCGCCGAGGCGATCGCAGGCAGGGGGCTTCGGACTGAAGCTTTCTTT.

The rearrangement joins TRBV5-6 to TRBJ1-1; D not resolved. There are 13 residues in the CDR3. From germline, CDR1 is SGHDT and CDR2 YYEEEE. Trimming removed 3 bases from V and 7 bases from J, with 13 bases in between. The DNA for the CDR3 is TGTGCCAGCAGCTCCCAGGCCTCGGTTGAAGCTTTCTTT. Its translation is CASSSQASVEAFF.

This clone was counted once. The V call is TRBV30, the J call TRBJ1-1; weak D call: TRBD1 (5 bases). Germline values: CDR1 GTSNPN, CDR2 SVGIG (reference sequence). V was clipped by 1 base and J by 2 bases, with 8 bases between them. There are 13 residues in the CDR3. The CDR3 protein is CAWSAQGNTEAFF. In nucleotides, the CDR3 is TGTGCCTGGAGTGCCCAGGGAAACACTGAAGCTTTCTTT. The whole variable domain, filled in from reference TRBV30 and TRBJ1-1, reads SQTIHQWPATLVQPVGSPLSLECTVEGTSNPNLYWYRQAAGRGLQLLFYSVGIGQISSEVPQNLSASRPQDRQFILSSKKLLLSDSGFYLCAWSAQGNTEAFFGQGTRLTVV.

This clone turned up a few times. The gene calls are TRBV5-5 and TRBJ2-7, with D uncertain. The germline gives CDR1 SGHKS, CDR2 YYEKEE (reference sequence). The CDR3 is 12 residues long. V was trimmed by 3 bases and J by 3 bases, leaving 7 bases between them. CDR3: CASSSANYEQYF. The CDR3 region has the DNA TGTGCCAGCAGCTCAGCAAACTACGAGCAGTACTTC.

The CDR3 loop is CASSQGRSEQYF. The CDR3 coding sequence is TGCGCCAGCAGCCAAGGACGGTCCGAGCAGTACTTC. The gene calls are TRBV4-3 and TRBJ2-7; D unclear. The ends were cut back, 1 base at V and 6 bases at J, with 7 bases in the middle. Germline CDR1 is LGHNA and CDR2 is YSLEER. The CDR3 covers 12 residues.

This clone was detected only a few times. The V call is TRBV29-1, the J call TRBJ2-7; D may correspond to TRBD1 or TRBD2 (5 bases each). Per the germline V gene, CDR1 is SQVTM and CDR2 is ANQGSEA. The CDR3 is made up of 12 amino acids. Trimming removed 6 bases from V and 3 bases from J, with 12 bases in between. The CDR3 loop reads CSVERDGYEQYF. The CDR3 coding sequence is TGCAGCGTCGAAAGGGACGGCTACGAGCAGTACTTC.

This clone was seen a few times. The V and J genes are TRBV2 and TRBJ2-1, with 11 bases fitting TRBD2. The CDR3 consists of 16 residues. Trimming at V came to 7 bases and at J to 3 bases, leaving 8 bases not matched to a gene. CDR1 SNHLY and CDR2 FYNNEI come from the germline V gene. The CDR3 is CASIISGGAGYNEQFF. The CDR3 nucleotides read TGTGCCAGCATAATTAGCGGGGGGGCTGGCTACAATGAGCAGTTCTTC.

This clone was observed once. The CDR3 nucleotides are TGCGCCAGCAGCTCCTCTGTGTTGACGACGGGTAGCTCCTACGAGCAGTACTTC. Translation gives CASSSSVLTTGSSYEQYF. The gene calls are TRBV5-1 and TRBJ2-7; D remains unclear. The CDR3 runs 18 residues. V was pared by 3 bases and J by 0 bases, with 22 bases between. CDR1 and CDR2 (germline): SGHRS, YFSETQ. The entire variable domain, with the rest obtained from reference TRBV5-1 and TRBJ2-7, is as follows: KAGVTQTPRYLIKTRGQQVTLSCSPISGHRSVSWYQQTPGQGLQFLFEYFSETQRNKGNFPGRFSGRQFSNSRSEMNVSTLELGDSALYLCASSSSVLTTGSSYEQYFGPGTRLTVT.

This clone was detected a few times. The chain combines TRBV30 with TRBJ1-6; D is uncertain. V gave up 1 base and J gave up 0 bases, with 13 bases separating them. CDR3 size: 17 residues. Germline values: CDR1 GTSNPN, CDR2 SVGIG (reference sequence). The CDR3 reads CAWSARRMTSYNSPLHF. The CDR3 region has the DNA TGTGCCTGGAGTGCCCGTAGAATGACCTCCTATAATTCACCCCTCCACTTT.

The chain carries TRBV7-9 and TRBJ2-7, with D possibly matching TRBD1 (6 bases). Germline CDR1 is SEHNR and CDR2 is FQNEAQ (reference sequence). This CDR3 comprises 14 residues. V gave up 4 bases and J gave up 3 bases, with 13 bases separating them. CDR3: CASSSDRLGYEQYF. As DNA, the CDR3 is TGTGCCAGCAGCTCCGACAGGTTGGGCTACGAGCAGTACTTC.